This entry is about one TCR beta chain. Its antigen remains unknown. V lost 4 bases and J 9 bases, leaving 13 bases between the germline ends. This CDR3 is 13 amino acids long. The germline V gene has CDR1 MNHEY and CDR2 SVGEGT. This sample was taken from a study of T cell responses to AZD1222 COVID-19 vaccine. Some second doses came at about 4 weeks and others at about 12 weeks; these were pooled. Findings and caveats of the study: Epitopes outside B.1.351 and B.1.1.7 mutated regions reportedly drew nearly half of spike TCRs. Spike regions recognized by vaccine-associated CD4 TCRs spanned the protein, led by 160-218 and 743-854. Repertoires in all cases were sampled only once the peak T cell response had passed.

This table comes from immunoSEQ multiplex PCR, and its TCRdb copy is limited to in-frame clones, with some not included. The table shows 110,000 or so clones, with about 91% occurring only once. V gene TRBV6-2 or TRBV6-3 combines with J gene TRBJ2-1; maybe TRBD2 (5 bases). This sample comprised peripheral blood, obtained 28 days after the second AZD1222 dose. This clonotype originated in an adult who received the AZD1222 COVID-19 vaccine. The DNA of the CDR3 is TGTGCCAGCAGTTGGTCTGGACTGGGTGAGCAGTTCTTC. Translation gives CASSWSGLGEQFF.